The clone carrying this TCR beta chain was detected only a few times. The antigen is unknown. Profiled with immunoSEQ multiplex PCR; TCRdb holds only in-frame clones, not every one. The sample includes approximately 130,000 clones, 80% to 90% of them seen just once. V was cut by 3 bases and J by 4 bases, with 18 bases left in between. The CDR3 totals 16 residues. CDR1 LNHDA and CDR2 SQIVND come from the germline V gene (reference sequence). This sample was included in a study of T cell responses to AZD1222 COVID-19 vaccine. Whole-study context: Doses given second, at about 4 or about 12 weeks, were pooled. Study-wide findings and caveats: Spike-specific TCR breadth and depth rose after two AZD1222 doses. Donors were largely white British and mainly female; clonal diversity was possibly underestimated. Sampled repertoires all dated from after the peak T cell response.

Specimen: peripheral blood, collected on day 0 of AZD1222 vaccination. The receptor was isolated from an adult in good health. This chain links TRBV19 with TRBJ1-2, with D maybe TRBD1 (5 bases). The DNA for the CDR3 is TGTGCCAGTAGTATTGGGGCCCTCGCACGGGGCTATGGCTACACCTTC. Its translation: CASSIGALARGYGYTF.